One and the same sample provided the 5 T cell receptor beta chains below, sequenced in a study of T cell responses to AZD1222 COVID-19 vaccine. Clones were sequenced by immunoSEQ multiplex PCR, and TCRdb holds only the in-frame ones, with some missing. The sample includes under 200,000 clones, roughly 91% of them seen just once. The sequencing here drew on peripheral blood, taken on day 0 of AZD1222 vaccination. Receptors originate from an adult in good health.

The chain employs TRBV4-2 and TRBJ2-3, with 11 bases aligning to TRBD2. The CDR3 contains 20 residues. The J segment lost 0 bases and the V segment lost 0 bases, leaving 11 bases of the junction unmatched. Germline CDR1 reads LGHNA; CDR2 reads YNFKEQ. This CDR3 is CASSQEALAGGLGSTDTQYF. The CDR3 DNA reads TGTGCCAGCAGCCAAGAGGCCTTAGCGGGGGGGCTTGGGAGCACAGATACGCAGTATTTT.

This chain uses TRBV5-1 with TRBJ1-1; TRBD1 is a possible D gene (6 bases). V shed 4 bases and J shed 0 bases, with 10 bases lying between them. The CDR3 totals 14 residues. The V gene's germline CDR1 is SGHRS and CDR2 YFSETQ. CDR3 coding DNA: TGCGCCAGCAGCCGGGACAACATGAACACTGAAGCTTTCTTT. Translated, it gives CASSRDNMNTEAFF.

This clone was counted between two and nine times. Here the CDR3 reads CASSEGPGNTEAFF. The CDR3 bases are TGCGCCAGCAGCGAGGGACCTGGAAACACTGAAGCTTTCTTT. V gene TRBV5-1 combines with J gene TRBJ1-1; a weak D match, TRBD1 (5 bases). The V gene lost 4 bases and the J gene lost 2 bases, with 12 bases spanning the gap. The CDR3 sequence is 14 residues long. Germline loops: CDR1 SGHRS, CDR2 YFSETQ.

This rearrangement joins TRBV18 to TRBJ2-7; 10 bases fit TRBD2. The V gene end was trimmed by 2 bases and the J gene end by 0 bases; junction bases not matched to a gene: 4. The CDR3 has 16 amino acids. The germline gives CDR1 KGHSH, CDR2 LQKENI. Here the CDR3 reads CASSPIAGGPSYEQYF. The CDR3 DNA sequence: TGTGCCAGCTCACCAATAGCGGGAGGCCCCTCCTACGAGCAGTACTTC.

This chain links TRBV11-3 with TRBJ2-3, with 7 nucleotides matching TRBD1. The CDR3 is made up of 14 amino acids. Germline assignment: CDR1 SGHNT and CDR2 YENEEA. Trimming took 5 bases from V and 2 from J; bases not matched to a gene: 4. In DNA form, the CDR3 reads TGTGCCAGCAGCCCGGACAGGTTCACAGATACGCAGTATTTT. It translates to CASSPDRFTDTQYF.